Listed here are 12 T cell receptor beta chains from one sample, sequenced in a study of T cell responses to AZD1222 COVID-19 vaccine. TCRdb's copy holds only in-frame clones and misses some; the assay was immunoSEQ multiplex PCR. The sample carries some 150,000 clones, approximately 89% recorded once. The starting material was peripheral blood, obtained on day 0 of AZD1222 vaccination. All receptors derive from an adult in good health.

The V gene is TRBV4-2, the J gene TRBJ1-2; weak D call: TRBD1 (5 bases). The CDR3 has 15 residues. The V end was cut by 0 bases, the J end by 4 bases, with 12 bases between. Germline-derived CDR1 and CDR2 are LGHNA and YNFKEQ. DNA of the CDR3: TGTGCCAGCAGCCAAGAGCTCAGGGCAGCCTATGGCTACACCTTC. Protein: CASSQELRAAYGYTF.

This clone appeared a few times. In DNA form, the CDR3 reads TGTGCCAGCAGTTTTACTTTGCGGGAGGTGGGCTACGAGCAGTACTTC. It specifies CASSFTLREVGYEQYF. The chain employs TRBV6-5 and TRBJ2-7; TRBD2 matches 8 bases. The CDR3 is 16 residues long. The V gene's germline CDR1 is MNHEY and CDR2 SVGAGI. V trimming: 4 bases; J trimming: 3 bases; junction bases outside the gene matches: 11.

V is TRBV7-3 and J is TRBJ2-1; 9 bases align to TRBD2. V shed 5 bases, J shed 5 bases, and the junction held 7 bases outside the gene matches. This CDR3 comprises 15 residues. Germline V gene lookup returns CDR1 SGHTA and CDR2 FQGTGA. The DNA for the CDR3 is TGTGCCAGCAGCCCTGCTGGGACTAGCAACAATGAGCAGTTCTTC. This codes for CASSPAGTSNNEQFF.

The chain employs TRBV18 and TRBJ1-3; TRBD1 agrees at 7 bases. This CDR3 region has 17 residues. CDR1 and CDR2 (germline): KGHSH, LQKENI. Trimming at V came to 3 bases and at J to 4 bases, leaving 12 bases not matched to a gene. Here the CDR3 DNA reads TGTGCCAGCTCACCGAACCAGCCAGGGGGGGAAGGAAACACCATATATTTT. It encodes CASSPNQPGGEGNTIYF.

This sequence joins TRBV6-5 and TRBJ2-1; D is uncertain. Between the trimmed V and J ends, which lost 10 bases and 3 bases, there was a span of 10 bases. The germline V gene encodes CDR1 MNHEY and CDR2 SVGAGI. The CDR3 runs 12 residues. The CDR3 loop is CATTSDYNEQFF. CDR3 nucleotides: TGTGCCACGACCTCGGACTACAATGAGCAGTTCTTC.

The rearrangement uses TRBV7-9 and TRBJ2-5, with D possibly being TRBD1 (5 bases). Trimming pared 5 bases from V and 2 bases from J, leaving 12 bases between. There are 14 residues in the CDR3. The germline gives CDR1 SEHNR, CDR2 FQNEAQ (reference sequence). The CDR3 reads CASSGRTRQETQYF. The DNA of the CDR3 is TGTGCCAGCAGCGGAAGGACAAGGCAAGAGACCCAGTACTTC.

The chain has TRBV19 and TRBJ2-1, with D hard to call. Germline values: CDR1 LNHDA, CDR2 SQIVND (reference sequence). Trimming took 6 bases from V and 5 from J, leaving 20 bases between them. The CDR3 covers 16 residues. The chain's CDR3 is CASSTGYGRPNNEQFF. The CDR3, as DNA: TGTGCCAGTAGCACCGGATACGGTCGGCCCAACAATGAGCAGTTCTTC. Full variable domain (outside the CDR3, taken from reference TRBV19 and TRBJ2-1): DGGITQSPKYLFRKEGQNVTLSCEQNLNHDAMYWYRQDPGQGLRLIYYSQIVNDFQKGDIAEGYSVSREKKESFPLTVTSAQKNPTAFYLCASSTGYGRPNNEQFFGPGTRLTVL.

The chain couples TRBV7-2 to TRBJ2-5; 8 nucleotides align to TRBD2. CDR1 is SGHTA and CDR2 is FQGNSA in the germline V gene. V shed 3 bases, J shed 5 bases, and the junction held 8 bases outside the gene matches. CDR3 length equals 15 residues. The CDR3 coding sequence is TGTGCCAGCAGCTTTAGCGGGGTGAGGTTGGAGACCCAGTACTTC. Translating it yields CASSFSGVRLETQYF.

This sequence joins TRBV27 and TRBJ1-4; 7 bases fit TRBD1. CDR1 MNHEY and CDR2 SMNVEV come from the germline V gene (reference sequence). The CDR3 runs to 16 residues. The V gene end was trimmed by 3 bases and the J gene end by 0 bases; junction bases not matched to a gene: 4. CDR3 sequence reads: CASSFRGQSTNEKLFF. The DNA for the CDR3 is TGTGCCAGCAGTTTTAGGGGACAGTCAACTAATGAAAAACTGTTTTTT.

The V gene is TRBV14, the J gene TRBJ1-2, with D perhaps matching TRBD1 (6 bases). Trimming shortened V by 3 bases and J by 6 bases, and 11 bases separated the two germline ends. From germline, CDR1 is SGHDN and CDR2 FVKESK. The CDR3 runs to 13 residues. The CDR3 is CASSHGGGDGYTF. In DNA, the CDR3 is TGTGCCAGCAGCCACGGGGGCGGAGATGGCTACACCTTC.

This chain uses TRBV19 with TRBJ2-5; D gene unclear. Germline CDR1 is LNHDA and CDR2 is SQIVND (reference sequence). Trimming pared 2 bases from V and 3 bases from J, leaving 13 bases between. The CDR3 consists of 15 residues. The CDR3 sequence is CASSIMGTVEETQYF. The CDR3 nucleotides are TGTGCCAGTAGTATAATGGGTACGGTGGAAGAGACCCAGTACTTC.

The rearrangement links TRBV6-5 to TRBJ2-1; 8 bases match TRBD1. CDR3 length: 15 amino acids. V trimming: 7 bases; J trimming: 5 bases; junction bases outside the gene matches: 10. CDR1 and CDR2 from the germline V gene are MNHEY and SVGAGI. The CDR3 reads CASMARTGNDNEQFF. CDR3 nucleotide sequence: TGTGCCAGCATGGCACGGACAGGGAATGACAATGAGCAGTTCTTC.